The 8 T cell receptor beta chains presented below share a single source sample, sequenced in a study of blood T cell repertoires in COVID-19 (dated by TCRdb to the early 2020s). Libraries were made using the immunoSEQ multiplex PCR assay. What TCRdb holds here is the immuneACCESS table cut down to in-frame rearrangements. Part of the clones is not present; checked against another copy, under half of the missing clones reflect an unresolved V gene, and the others are unexplained. Recorded for this sample are about 140,000 clones; roughly 79% of them occurred a single time. More than 6.5% of the sample is held by the ten biggest clonotypes. Sequenced: peripheral blood. The origin of the receptors is a human donor in a cohort sampled during active COVID-19.

This clone is medium-sized within its sample. The chain has TRBV24-1 and TRBJ1-1, with D uncertain. Germline CDR1 reads KGHDR; CDR2 reads SFDVKD. This CDR3 comprises 12 residues. The germline V and J ends were trimmed by 0 bases and 12 bases, with 10 bases remaining between them. CDR3: CATSDLLAGTFF. CDR3 bases: TGTGCCACCAGTGATTTGTTGGCGGGAACTTTCTTT.

Remarks on this clone: A much larger clone is a single base away; this may be a read error. Within the sample, other DNA sequences also encode this same CDR3. The chain couples TRBV11-2 to TRBJ2-7, with TRBD1 identical over 8 bases. Germline V gene data show CDR1 as SGHAT and CDR2 as FQNNGV. Trimming at V came to 1 base and at J to 2 bases, leaving 10 bases not matched to a gene. The CDR3 contains 17 residues. CDR3 sequence reads: CASSLGGTGGVPYEQYF. The CDR3 DNA is TGTGCCAGCAGCTTAGGTGGGACAGGAGGGGTCCCCTACGAGCAGTACTTC. Full variable domain (outside the CDR3, taken from reference TRBV11-2 and TRBJ2-7): EAGVAQSPRYKIIEKRQSVAFWCNPISGHATLYWYQQILGQGPKLLIQFQNNGVVDDSQLPKDRFSAERLKGVDSTLKIQPAKLEDSAVYLCASSLGGTGGVPYEQYFGPGTRLTVT.

The rearrangement links TRBV6-5 to TRBJ2-2; D is ambiguous. CDR3 size: 15 residues. V shed 2 bases and J shed 6 bases, with 13 bases lying between them. CDR1 MNHEY and CDR2 SVGAGI come from the germline V gene. The CDR3 here is CASSYASQQPGELFF. CDR3 coding DNA: TGTGCCAGCAGTTACGCGTCACAGCAACCCGGGGAGCTGTTTTTT.

This chain joins TRBV28 and TRBJ1-4, with 8 nucleotides matching TRBD1. Losses at the gene ends were 7 bases for V and 7 bases for J; bases not matched to a gene: 8. The V gene's germline CDR1 is MDHEN and CDR2 SYDVKM. CDR3 length: 14 residues. CDR3 residues: CASNTGQGTEKLFF. Here the CDR3 DNA reads TGTGCCAGCAATACCGGACAGGGAACTGAAAAACTGTTTTTT.

V is TRBV5-1 and J is TRBJ1-6; TRBD1 is a possible D gene (6 bases). The germline V gene encodes CDR1 SGHRS and CDR2 YFSETQ. Trimming cost V 2 bases and J 6 bases, with 9 bases left between them. This CDR3 comprises 14 residues. This CDR3 reads CASSLQGVNSPLHF. The CDR3 DNA reads as TGCGCCAGCAGCTTACAGGGAGTTAATTCACCCCTCCACTTT.

V is TRBV15 and J is TRBJ1-1; 8 nucleotides agree with TRBD1. In germline, CDR1 is LNHNV, CDR2 YYDKDF (reference sequence). J gave up 4 bases and V 1 base, and 5 bases lay outside the gene matches. The CDR3 loop spans 15 amino acids. CDR3 region: CATSRGGDRITEAFF. In DNA form, the CDR3 reads TGTGCCACCAGCAGAGGGGGGGACAGGATCACTGAAGCTTTCTTT.

The chain has TRBV27 and TRBJ2-7, with TRBD2 as a possible D gene (6 bases). Trimming removed 3 bases at V and 3 bases at J, with 15 bases between. Germline CDR1 and CDR2: MNHEY and SMNVEV (reference sequence). The CDR3 runs to 15 residues. CDR3 in amino acids: CASSFTGRNRYEQYF. The DNA for the CDR3 is TGTGCCAGCAGTTTCACCGGGAGAAACCGCTACGAGCAGTACTTC.

The V call is TRBV27, the J call TRBJ1-6; D may be TRBD1 (5 bases). Germline CDR1 and CDR2: MNHEY and SMNVEV (reference sequence). The CDR3 totals 17 residues. Trimming removed 6 bases at V and 6 bases at J, with 21 bases between. CDR3 in amino acids: CASSLQARAGFNSPLHF. The CDR3 bases are TGTGCCAGCAGCCTCCAAGCTAGGGCAGGGTTTAATTCACCCCTCCACTTT.